This T cell receptor (beta chain) comes out of a study of blood T cell repertoires in COVID-19. Study background: Collection of acute and convalescent COVID-19 samples took place in the United States, Italy and Spain.

All enrollees were roughly 18 to 89 years old and from 20 to 25 US areas. Participants' own reports of clinical history determined their cohort assignment. Among Cohort 3 donors, those recovered had two negative PCRs, clearance, or symptom resolution. Per germline, CDR1 SGHTA and CDR2 FQGNSA. The CDR3 sequence is 14 residues long. The V end was cut by 5 bases, the J end by 8 bases, with 18 bases between. The assay was immunoSEQ multiplex PCR, and TCRdb's table has in-frame clones only and misses some. This table has around 170,000 clones, 84% appearing once. This rearrangement joins TRBV7-2 to TRBJ1-2; D gene uncertain. The material sequenced was PBMCs or T cells enriched from blood (not recorded which). The receptor comes from a woman aged 45-59 years who had recovered from COVID-19. This chain's CDR3 is CASSPALGPVGYTF. The CDR3 DNA follows: TGTGCCAGCAGCCCAGCTCTAGGCCCGGTCGGCTACACCTTC.